A single sample is the source of the 12 T cell receptor beta chains below, sequenced in a study of monozygotic twins with inflammatory bowel disease. TCRdb reworked the 5' RACE reads into one entry per CDR3 protein, no DNA. Recorded for this sample: 420,000 or so distinct CDR3 sequences. Sequences were obtained from blood. These receptors were obtained from a human donor with ulcerative colitis or Crohn's disease, or a healthy co-twin of an affected twin (not recorded which).

This sequence joins TRBV7-2 and TRBJ2-3. Germline CDR1 SGHTA, CDR2 FQGNSA. The CDR3 is 16 residues long. CDR3 residues: CASSLEVGWATDTQYF.

The gene calls are TRBV5-6 and TRBJ2-5; TCRdb picks TRBD1, but there is no DNA to check that call. Looked up from germline, CDR1 is SGHDT and CDR2 is YYEEEE. The CDR3 contains 15 residues. This chain's CDR3 is CASSAGHLVQETQYF.

CDR3 residues: CASSYGGQGSGYGYTF. The V and J genes are TRBV6-5 and TRBJ1-2; TCRdb lists TRBD1, though no DNA is available to test this call. Germline loops: CDR1 MNHEY, CDR2 SVGAGI. The CDR3 is made up of 16 amino acids.

CDR3 sequence: CASSLAFRGLLNQDDEQFF. The V call is TRBV7-2, the J call TRBJ2-1; TCRdb returns TRBD2, unconfirmable since there is no DNA. This CDR3 is 19 amino acids long. Germline CDR1 SGHTA, CDR2 FQGNSA.

V is TRBV11-2 and J is TRBJ1-4. Germline V gene sequence: CDR1 SGHAT, CDR2 FQNNGV. This CDR3 is built from 15 residues. The CDR3 region is CASSLEGATNEKLFF.

The chain uses TRBV4-3 and TRBJ2-1. The CDR3 has 15 amino acids. CDR1 is LGHNA and CDR2 is YSLEER in the germline V gene. CDR3: CASSQDMGWGNEQFF.

This chain links TRBV20-1 with TRBJ1-2; TCRdb gives TRBD1 as the D gene, but with no DNA this cannot be confirmed. Germline values: CDR1 DFQATT, CDR2 SNEGSKA (reference sequence). CDR3 length: 13 amino acids. Here the CDR3 reads CSASPTVPPGYTF.

The chain links TRBV4-1 to TRBJ2-1. The germline CDR1 and CDR2 sequences are MGHRA and YSYEKL. The length of the CDR3 is 14 residues. This chain's CDR3 is CASSLWVLNNEQFF.

The chain carries TRBV5-1 and TRBJ1-2; with no DNA, the TCRdb D assignment of TRBD1 cannot be verified. Germline CDR1 and CDR2: SGHRS and YFSETQ. This CDR3 spans 14 amino acids. The CDR3: CASSLEGADYGYTF. The variable domain in full, with the rest retrieved from reference TRBV5-1 and TRBJ1-2, is KAGVTQTPRYLIKTRGQQVTLSCSPISGHRSVSWYQQTPGQGLQFLFEYFSETQRNKGNFPGRFSGRQFSNSRSEMNVSTLELGDSALYLCASSLEGADYGYTFGSGTRLTVV.

The rearrangement links TRBV7-3 to TRBJ2-2; lacking DNA, the TRBD2 call made by TCRdb goes unchecked. Germline V gene data show CDR1 as SGHTA and CDR2 as FQGTGA. The CDR3 totals 21 residues. CDR3 region: CASSLNAGLAGLRRPTGELFF. Full variable domain (missing parts from reference TRBV7-3 and TRBJ2-2): GAGVSQTPSNKVTEKGKYVELRCDPISGHTALYWYRQSLGQGPEFLIYFQGTGAADDSGLPNDRFFAVRPEGSVSTLKIQRTERGDSAVYLCASSLNAGLAGLRRPTGELFFGEGSRLTVL.

The chain combines TRBV18 with TRBJ2-7; absent DNA, TCRdb's TRBD2 call cannot be checked. Germline V gene lookup returns CDR1 KGHSH and CDR2 LQKENI. CDR3 length: 15 residues. The CDR3 loop is CASSVLAGVPYEQYF.

The J gene is TRBJ2-5, the V gene TRBV20-1; the TCRdb D gene call, TRBD1, has no DNA to confirm it. CDR3 length: 13 amino acids. From germline, CDR1 is DFQATT and CDR2 SNEGSKA (reference sequence). The CDR3: CSAETGYQETQYF.